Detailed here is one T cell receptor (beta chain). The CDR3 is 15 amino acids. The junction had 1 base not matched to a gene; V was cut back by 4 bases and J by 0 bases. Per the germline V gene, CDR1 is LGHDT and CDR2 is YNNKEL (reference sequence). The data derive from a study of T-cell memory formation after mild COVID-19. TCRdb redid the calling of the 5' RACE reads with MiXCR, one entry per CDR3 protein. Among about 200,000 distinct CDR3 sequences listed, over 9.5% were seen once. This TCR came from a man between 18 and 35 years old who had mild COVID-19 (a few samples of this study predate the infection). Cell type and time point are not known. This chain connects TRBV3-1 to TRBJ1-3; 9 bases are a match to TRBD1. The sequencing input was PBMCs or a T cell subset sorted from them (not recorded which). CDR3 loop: CASSRDRVSGNTIYF. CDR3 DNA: TGTGCCAGCAGCCGGGACAGGGTCTCTGGAAACACCATATATTTT.